This T cell receptor (beta chain) was sequenced for a study of T cells expressing NK-cell markers. Background on the study: It was from sorted CD3+CD56+NKG2C+, CD3+CD56+NKG2C- and CD3+CD56-NKG2C+ T cells that TCR beta repertoires came. One of eight sequenced donors was HCMV-seronegative; the other seven were seropositive. Study-wide points: In a handful of donors, dominant clonotypes made up roughly 25-60.1% of CD3+CD56-NKG2C+ cells.

TCRdb reprocessed the 5' RACE reads, with one entry per CDR3 protein and no DNA. This sample's clone table lists almost 450,000 distinct CDR3 sequences. Germline V gene data show CDR1 as SGHRS and CDR2 as YFSETQ. The CDR3 length is 15 residues. A word on this clonotype: Its antigen is unknown.

The receptor comes from a woman aged 18 to 75 in good health. The sample consisted of blood T cells: a sorted CD56 or NKG2C T cell subset, CD4+ or CD8+ T cells, or bulk PBMC T cells (not recorded which). This rearrangement joins TRBV5-1 to TRBJ2-3; no DNA is available, so the TRBD1 call from TCRdb remains unchecked. CDR3 residues: CASSRGHRVTDTQYF.